This T cell receptor (beta chain) was identified during a study of monozygotic twins with cystic fibrosis. Whole-study results and caveats: In this small cohort, shared CDR3 numbers showed no association with age, concordance or disease severity. In 13 of 16 pairs, V gene usage was closest to the co-twin's. Low clonality (median 0.0095) suggested a mostly naive repertoire.

V lost 1 base and J lost 5, with 11 bases in between. CDR1 is LNHNV and CDR2 is YYDKDF in the germline V gene (reference sequence). This CDR3 contains 14 residues. Concerning this clone itself: Its specificity is not known.

Using immunoSEQ multiplex PCR, the repertoire was profiled, and TCRdb retains in-frame clones only, with some absent. The table lists roughly 24,000 clones, roughly 97% of them singletons. The sequenced sample was blood. The chain carries TRBV15 and TRBJ2-5; D gene unclear. The source is a girl between 5 and 17 years old with cystic fibrosis. The CDR3 DNA follows: TGTGCCACCAGCAGAGTTGGCGGCAAGGAGACCCAGTACTTC. Amino acids: CATSRVGGKETQYF.